This T cell receptor beta chain was obtained from a study of cytomegalovirus exposure and HLA in healthy donors. Overall study results and limits: The study labeled 170 or so TCR beta chains cytomegalovirus-associated. Among CMV-associated TCR beta chains, most appeared HLA-restricted in a later analysis. Most TCR sequences were uncommon, yet certain public TCRs appeared in many donors. In a later analysis, 17,000 or so TCR beta sequences were associated with HLA alleles at 0.05 false discovery rate.

For this clone: Its specificity is unknown.

V was pared by 0 bases and J by 4 bases, with 7 bases of the junction left unmatched. The CDR3 contains 15 residues. Germline V lookup: CDR1 SGHRS, CDR2 YFSETQ. PCR primers comprised 60 Vbeta and 13 Jbeta primers. The repertoire was sequenced with immunoSEQ multiplex PCR; TCRdb's copy has only in-frame clones and lacks some. Here the sample spans approximately 75,000 clones, 65% to 90% being singletons. The chain combines TRBV5-1 with TRBJ2-7, with TRBD2 matching over 7 bases. Sequences were obtained from PBMCs. The TCR sequence derives from a man aged 65-85 years in good health and CMV-seropositive. The CDR3 DNA is TGCGCCAGCAGCTTGGGCGGGGGTCTTACATACGAGCAGTACTTC. Translated, it gives CASSLGGGLTYEQYF.